This T cell receptor beta chain was obtained from a study of T cell responses to AZD1222 COVID-19 vaccine. Study-wide results and limits: Among AZD1222 vaccinees, only 5 or 6 were seropositive at baseline.

The repertoire was sequenced with immunoSEQ multiplex PCR; TCRdb's copy has only in-frame clones and lacks some. The repertoire holds 160,000 or so clones, with roughly nine tenths as singletons. This clone has a handful of counts. As yet, its antigen is unknown. This CDR3 spans 12 amino acids. V gave up 3 bases and J gave up 4 bases, with 6 bases separating them. This receptor was identified in an adult in good health. The J gene is TRBJ1-2, the V gene TRBV12-3 or TRBV12-4; D is ambiguous. The material was peripheral blood, obtained on day 0 of AZD1222 vaccination. The DNA for the CDR3 is TGTGCCAGCAGTTTTCAGGCCTATGGCTACACCTTC. Translation: CASSFQAYGYTF.